This T cell receptor beta chain was recovered during a study of blood T cell repertoires in COVID-19. TCRdb's table, derived via immunoSEQ multiplex PCR, lists solely in-frame clones and lacks some. The table records approximately 260,000 clones, approximately 85% of them present only once. V lost 0 bases and J lost 2; bases outside the gene matches: 8. The germline gives CDR1 SGHRS, CDR2 YFSETQ. This CDR3 contains 17 residues. The receptor comes from a woman aged 60-75 years with active or convalescent COVID-19. This sequence joins TRBV5-1 and TRBJ1-2; 9 nucleotides align to TRBD1. Input material: peripheral blood. CDR3: CASSLAGQGVLNYGYTF. The CDR3 DNA is TGCGCCAGCAGCTTGGCGGGACAGGGCGTCCTAAACTATGGCTACACCTTC.